These 20 T cell receptor beta chains share one sample of origin, sequenced in a study of T cell repertoires in cytomegalovirus infection. The antigens of these receptors remain unknown. TCRdb reprocessed the reads with MiXCR, giving one entry per CDR3 protein. There are 300,000 to 400,000 distinct CDR3 sequences in the sample; 25% occur only once, and about 14% lies in the top ten. The sequencing here drew on cultured PBMCs, taken from culture after CMV antigen stimulation. The receptor set was obtained from a human donor in good health (CMV status not recorded). Some clones in this sample may be carry-over from other donors' samples.

This chain joins TRBV25-1 and TRBJ2-5; no clear D gene. The germline CDR1 and CDR2 sequences are MGHDK and SYGVNS. CDR3 size: 16 residues. V was cut by 2 bases and J by 2 bases, with 15 bases left in between. CDR3: CASSEGFGIWQETQYF. The CDR3 region has the DNA TGTGCCAGCAGTGAAGGCTTTGGGATCTGGCAAGAGACCCAGTACTTC.

This chain uses TRBV7-9 with TRBJ2-5; TRBD2 aligns across 9 bases. The CDR3 has 14 amino acids. CDR1 and CDR2 (germline): SEHNR, FQNEAQ (reference sequence). V was pared by 6 bases and J by 5 bases, with 7 bases of the junction left unmatched. The CDR3 nucleotides are TGTGCCAGCAGTTCTCCTAGCGGGAAGGAGACCCAGTACTTC. Translating it yields CASSSPSGKETQYF. Supplemented by reference TRBV7-9 and TRBJ2-5, the full variable domain reads DTGVSQNPRHKITKRGQNVTFRCDPISEHNRLYWYRQTLGQGPEFLTYFQNEAQLEKSRLLSDRFSAERPKGSFSTLEIQRTEQGDSAMYLCASSSPSGKETQYFGPGTRLLVL.

The rearrangement joins TRBV28 to TRBJ1-2; 8 bases are a match to TRBD1. Germline V CDR1 and CDR2: MDHEN, SYDVKM. V trimming: 6 bases; J trimming: 1 base; junction bases outside the gene matches: 4. The CDR3 spans 14 residues. This CDR3 reads CASRTGEGNYGYTF. CDR3 nucleotide sequence: TGTGCCAGCAGGACAGGGGAGGGTAACTATGGCTACACCTTC.

This clonotype was detected ten times or more. The chain carries TRBV18 and TRBJ1-1, with D unresolved. The CDR3 is 13 amino acids. V was shortened by 4 bases and J by 3 bases, with 9 bases between the two germline ends. CDR1 is KGHSH, CDR2 LQKENI, per germline. The CDR3 DNA reads TGTGCCAGCTCACGATCGAGGGACACTGAAGCTTTCTTT. Amino acids: CASSRSRDTEAFF.

The V call is TRBV6-2 or TRBV6-3, the J call TRBJ2-5, with D maybe TRBD2 (6 bases). Germline CDR1 and CDR2: MNHEY and SVGEGT. There are 14 residues in the CDR3. V shed 0 bases and J shed 5 bases, with 10 bases lying between them. The CDR3 reads CASSYSTGGETQYF. The CDR3 DNA is TGTGCCAGCAGTTACTCGACTGGAGGGGAGACCCAGTACTTC.

The V and J genes are TRBV7-9 and TRBJ1-1; D not certain. V shed 5 bases and J shed 0 bases, with 10 bases lying between them. The CDR3 has 14 amino acids. CDR1 and CDR2 from the germline V gene are SEHNR and FQNEAQ (reference sequence). CDR3 protein: CASSPKTMNTEAFF. CDR3 DNA sequence: TGTGCCAGCAGCCCGAAAACTATGAACACTGAAGCTTTCTTT.

This clonotype was picked up a small number of times. V is TRBV27 and J is TRBJ1-4; TRBD1 matches at 9 bases. CDR3 length: 16 residues. Germline CDR1 MNHEY, CDR2 SMNVEV (reference sequence). V lost 3 bases and J lost 8; bases outside the gene matches: 10. As DNA, the CDR3 is TGTGCCAGCAGTTTCCTCGCGGGACAGGGTGAGGAAAAACTGTTTTTT. Translated: CASSFLAGQGEEKLFF.

At least ten counts were recorded for this clonotype. The chain joins TRBV18 to TRBJ2-7, with D perhaps TRBD1 (5 bases). The CDR3 loop spans 14 amino acids. Trimming took 3 bases from V and 5 from J, leaving 14 bases between them. Germline CDR1 and CDR2: KGHSH and LQKENI. CDR3 in amino acids: CASSPVGRVHEQYV. CDR3 DNA: TGTGCCAGCTCACCCGTCGGCAGGGTCCACGAGCAGTACGTC.

The sample holds many counts of this clonotype. The V gene is TRBV14, the J gene TRBJ2-1; D is possibly TRBD2 (6 bases). The CDR3 extends over 16 amino acids. V was cut by 1 base and J by 8 bases, with 18 bases left in between. Germline-derived CDR1 and CDR2 are SGHDN and FVKESK. The CDR3 reads CASSQVRLVGYYEQFF. For the CDR3, the DNA is TGTGCCAGCAGCCAAGTAAGACTAGTCGGTTACTATGAGCAGTTCTTC.

This chain links TRBV27 with TRBJ2-7, with TRBD1 as a possible D gene (6 bases). The CDR3 extends over 15 amino acids. Between the trimmed V and J ends, which lost 3 bases and 3 bases, there was a span of 15 bases. Germline values: CDR1 MNHEY, CDR2 SMNVEV (reference sequence). The CDR3 loop reads CASSFPGHRIYEQYV. CDR3 in DNA: TGTGCCAGCAGTTTCCCGGGACACCGAATCTACGAGCAGTACGTC.

This clonotype has more than one count but fewer than ten. This rearrangement joins TRBV7-7 to TRBJ2-2; 11 nucleotides line up with TRBD2. The CDR3 runs to 16 residues. Germline CDR1 and CDR2: SSHAT and FNYEAQ (reference sequence). The trim removed 2 bases at V and 6 bases at J, leaving 5 bases unmatched. The CDR3 here is CASSLLAGGGAGELFF. DNA of the CDR3: TGTGCCAGCAGCTTACTAGCGGGAGGCGGGGCCGGGGAGCTGTTTTTT.

The rearrangement links TRBV6-4 to TRBJ1-2; D uncertain. The CDR3 runs 12 residues. The V gene's germline CDR1 is MRHNA and CDR2 SNTAGT. V was pared by 2 bases and J by 4 bases, with 5 bases between. This CDR3 is CASSDGPYGYTF. The CDR3 bases are TGTGCCAGCAGTGACGGACCCTATGGCTACACCTTC.

In its sample, this clonotype was seen many times. The rearrangement joins TRBV28 to TRBJ2-1; D perhaps matches TRBD1 (5 bases). CDR1 and CDR2 from the germline V gene are MDHEN and SYDVKM. Trimming removed 3 bases at V and 1 base at J, with 10 bases between. This CDR3 contains 15 residues. CDR3 sequence: CASSLGQASYNEQFF. CDR3 in DNA: TGTGCCAGCAGTTTGGGGCAAGCTTCCTACAATGAGCAGTTCTTC.

The chain joins TRBV24-1 to TRBJ2-3, with D maybe TRBD2 (6 bases). The CDR3 covers 16 residues. V was clipped by 4 bases and J by 4 bases, with 17 bases between them. Germline V gives CDR1 KGHDR, CDR2 SFDVKD. In nucleotides, the CDR3 is TGTGCCACCAGTGACCCCGGCCTAGCGATTGCAGATACGCAGTATTTT. It specifies CATSDPGLAIADTQYF.

This clonotype showed up just a few times. The chain links TRBV7-2 to TRBJ2-5; maybe TRBD2 (6 bases). With 5 bases removed from V and 1 base from J, the gap between germline ends came to 26 bases. CDR3 length: 19 amino acids. Germline values: CDR1 SGHTA, CDR2 FQGNSA. The CDR3, as DNA: TGTGCCAGCAGCATGCAGCGTGGCCTTGGGGGGTCGTCCCAAGAGACCCAGTACTTC. Its protein product is CASSMQRGLGGSSQETQYF.

The chain's CDR3 is CASSPATLSGYGYTF. The CDR3 region has the DNA TGTGCCAGCAGTCCAGCTACCCTCTCAGGTTATGGCTACACCTTC. The chain has TRBV6-2 or TRBV6-3 and TRBJ1-2, with D hard to call. Germline lookup yields CDR1 MNHEY and CDR2 SVGEGT. There are 15 residues in the CDR3. V was shortened by 5 bases and J by 5 bases, with 18 bases between the two germline ends.

This clonotype was observed many times. V usage is TRBV7-8 and J usage is TRBJ1-1, with TRBD1 matching over 8 bases. This CDR3 has 15 residues. V gave up 3 bases and J gave up 1 base; unmatched junction bases: 4. CDR1 is SGHVS, CDR2 FQNEAQ, per germline. CDR3 in DNA: TGTGCCAGCAGCTTTGCTGACAGGGGGAACACTGAAGCTTTCTTT. This codes for CASSFADRGNTEAFF.

This clonotype has just a few counts. The gene calls are TRBV29-1 and TRBJ2-3; possibly TRBD2 for D (6 bases). The V end was cut by 6 bases, the J end by 2 bases, with 12 bases between. The CDR3 runs to 13 residues. Per germline, CDR1 SQVTM and CDR2 ANQGSEA. CDR3 loop: CSVKAGNTDTQYF. Written as DNA, the CDR3 is TGCAGCGTGAAGGCGGGGAACACAGATACGCAGTATTTT.

This clonotype was counted at least ten times. The V call is TRBV7-2, the J call TRBJ2-1, with D possibly being TRBD1 (5 bases). Trimming removed 1 base at V and 8 bases at J, with 15 bases between. Per germline, CDR1 SGHTA and CDR2 FQGNSA. This CDR3 is built from 15 residues. CDR3 residues: CASSLVSERGHEQFF. The CDR3 DNA reads as TGTGCCAGCAGCTTAGTATCAGAAAGGGGCCATGAGCAGTTCTTC.

In the case of this clonotype: A read error may account for a junction end that differs from germline. The chain is built from TRBV12-3 or TRBV12-4 and TRBJ2-1, with 8 nucleotides matching TRBD2. The CDR3 loop spans 14 amino acids. Here the CDR3 reads CASSPNGAGDSPVF. Here the CDR3 DNA reads TGTGCCAGCAGCCCAAATGGAGCGGGAGATAGTCCGGTCTTC.